This T cell receptor beta chain was retrieved from a study of blood T cell repertoires in COVID-19. Method: immunoSEQ multiplex PCR; TCRdb's copy keeps in-frame clones and lacks some. The sample records some 530,000 clones, approximately 85% being singletons. Sequenced input: peripheral blood. The TCR was taken from a human donor in a cohort sampled during active COVID-19.

The CDR3 sequence: CASSGQGAAYEQYF. The CDR3, as DNA: TGTGCCAGCAGCGGACAGGGGGCTGCGTACGAGCAGTACTTC. The gene calls are TRBV2 and TRBJ2-7; 11 nucleotides match TRBD1. Germline values: CDR1 SNHLY, CDR2 FYNNEI. This CDR3 contains 14 residues. V gave up 6 bases and J gave up 4 bases; unmatched junction bases: 5.